Each of the 26 T cell receptor beta chains below was sequenced from the same sample in a study of post-analysis software for immune sequencing data. These receptors lack a known antigen. Findings and caveats of the study: Roughly 5 TRBV segments, TRBV5-6, TRBV5-1 and TRBV20-1 among them, were found more frequent in patients than controls.

TCR beta cDNA libraries had unique molecular identifiers. TCRdb reanalysed the PCR reads using MiXCR and keeps one entry per CDR3 protein. The table records a few hundred thousand distinct CDR3 sequences, under 55% of them present only once. Sequencing was done on a sample of blood. These receptor sequences come from a girl aged 5-17 years with multiple sclerosis.

There are a few counts of this clonotype. This chain uses TRBV20-1 with TRBJ2-7; 7 bases are a match to TRBD2. Germline CDR1 and CDR2: DFQATT and SNEGSKA (reference sequence). The CDR3 contains 15 residues. Losses at the gene ends were 5 bases for V and 1 base for J; bases not matched to a gene: 11. CDR3 bases: TGCAGTGCTTACGGCGATACAGCGGGGTCCTACGAGCAGTACTTC. The encoded protein is CSAYGDTAGSYEQYF.

This chain links TRBV25-1 with TRBJ1-1; no reliable D call. This CDR3 region has 15 residues. The V gene's germline CDR1 is MGHDK and CDR2 SYGVNS. The germline V and J ends were trimmed by 5 bases and 8 bases, with 21 bases remaining between them. The CDR3 DNA follows: TGTGCCAGCAGTCCCCTTGGCAGGAGGTCTTCCGAAGCTTTCTTT. Translated: CASSPLGRRSSEAFF.

This clonotype was seen only a few times. The V call is TRBV6-5, the J call TRBJ2-1, with D perhaps being TRBD1 or TRBD2 (6 bases each). V was clipped by 8 bases and J by 0 bases, with 14 bases between them. This CDR3 is 15 amino acids long. Germline V gene sequence: CDR1 MNHEY, CDR2 SVGAGI. CDR3: CASCRGLLSYNEQFF. CDR3 in DNA: TGTGCCAGCTGCAGGGGACTCCTCTCCTACAATGAGCAGTTCTTC.

This clonotype was counted only a few times. J is TRBJ2-5 and V is TRBV20-1, with 7 bases matching TRBD2. The CDR3 contains 12 residues. Germline values: CDR1 DFQATT, CDR2 SNEGSKA (reference sequence). V shed 5 bases and J 4 bases; nucleotides not matched to a gene: 4. The CDR3 sequence is CSAPTSSETQYF. The DNA for the CDR3 is TGCAGTGCTCCGACTAGCTCAGAGACCCAGTACTTC.

This clonotype turned up a few times. The chain carries TRBV10-3 and TRBJ2-1, with D uncertain. This CDR3 contains 15 residues. Germline V CDR1 and CDR2: ENHRY, SYGVKD. The V end lost 2 bases, the J end lost 0 bases, and 8 bases lay between the germline ends. CDR3: CAISEDESSYNEQFF. Written as DNA, the CDR3 is TGTGCCATCAGTGAGGACGAGAGCTCCTACAATGAGCAGTTCTTC.

This clonotype was counted once. The gene calls are TRBV29-1 and TRBJ2-7; TRBD1 matches at 9 bases. V was clipped by 3 bases and J by 5 bases; unmatched bases: 11. CDR1 and CDR2 (germline): SQVTM, ANQGSEA. The CDR3 has 15 amino acids. DNA for the CDR3: TGCAGCGTTGAGGTCAGGGGACAGGGACCCCACGAGCAGTACTTC. It specifies CSVEVRGQGPHEQYF.

In this sample, this clonotype turned up once. The rearrangement links TRBV20-1 to TRBJ2-1; 8 positions match TRBD2. V trimming: 0 bases; J trimming: 3 bases; junction bases outside the gene matches: 7. This CDR3 spans 16 amino acids. Germline-derived CDR1 and CDR2 are DFQATT and SNEGSKA (reference sequence). In nucleotides, the CDR3 is TGCAGTGCTAGAGATTTCACTAGCGGAGACTACAATGAGCAGTTCTTC. This codes for CSARDFTSGDYNEQFF.

The chain is built from TRBV7-9 and TRBJ2-3; tentative D call: TRBD1 (6 bases). V lost 5 bases to trimming and J lost 3 bases, with 12 bases between them. Germline assignment: CDR1 SEHNR and CDR2 FQNEAQ (reference sequence). The CDR3 is 14 amino acids. The CDR3: CASSTSGATDTQYF. CDR3 coding DNA: TGTGCCAGCAGCACCTCAGGGGCGACAGATACGCAGTATTTT.

The V gene is TRBV29-1, the J gene TRBJ2-1, with 9 bases lining up with TRBD2. This CDR3 spans 14 amino acids. Germline CDR1 reads SQVTM; CDR2 reads ANQGSEA. J was trimmed by 5 bases and V by 2 bases; bases with no gene match: 4. CDR3 sequence (DNA): TGCAGCGTTGAATTAGCGGGAGTAAACAATGAGCAGTTCTTC. This gives the protein CSVELAGVNNEQFF.

V and J are TRBV29-1 and TRBJ2-3; 11 bases are a match to TRBD1. The CDR3 is 13 residues long. Germline V gene lookup returns CDR1 SQVTM and CDR2 ANQGSEA. Losses at the gene ends were 7 bases for V and 6 bases for J; bases not matched to a gene: 6. The CDR3 here is CSAGQGAYDTQYF. The DNA for the CDR3 is TGCAGCGCCGGACAGGGGGCCTATGATACGCAGTATTTT.

This clonotype was counted between two and nine times. V gene TRBV12-3 or TRBV12-4 combines with J gene TRBJ1-4, with no clear D. Trimming shortened V by 7 bases and J by 8 bases, and 8 bases separated the two germline ends. There are 11 residues in the CDR3. The DNA of the CDR3 is TGTGCCAGCACCGAGGGAGAAAAACTGTTTTTT. Residues: CASTEGEKLFF.

This clonotype showed up just a few times. J is TRBJ2-5 and V is TRBV24-1; 7 nucleotides align to TRBD2. V shed 3 bases and J 1 base; nucleotides not matched to a gene: 4. Germline lookup yields CDR1 KGHDR and CDR2 SFDVKD. The CDR3 has 15 residues. In DNA form, the CDR3 reads TGTGCCACCAGTGATCCGGGACTAATCCAAGAGACCCAGTACTTC. It translates to CATSDPGLIQETQYF.

This chain joins TRBV28 and TRBJ2-1; 10 nucleotides line up with TRBD1. The CDR3 sequence is 17 residues long. V lost 3 bases and J lost 3; bases outside the gene matches: 8. Germline loops: CDR1 MDHEN, CDR2 SYDVKM. CDR3 sequence reads: CASSFLQGTGVYNEQFF. The CDR3 DNA reads as TGTGCCAGCAGTTTTCTTCAGGGGACAGGGGTCTACAATGAGCAGTTCTTC.

This sequence joins TRBV29-1 and TRBJ1-2, with TRBD1 as a possible D gene (5 bases). Germline V CDR1 and CDR2: SQVTM, ANQGSEA. V gave up 4 bases and J gave up 5 bases, with 8 bases separating them. This CDR3 contains 11 residues. CDR3 loop: CSVGGAYGYTF. The CDR3 coding sequence is TGCAGCGTTGGAGGGGCATATGGCTACACCTTC.

This clonotype was observed a handful of times. This sequence joins TRBV4-2 and TRBJ2-1; 12 bases agree with TRBD2. CDR3 length: 16 amino acids. Germline loops: CDR1 LGHNA, CDR2 YNFKEQ. After removal of 1 base from V and 8 bases from J, the junction contained 6 bases not matched to a gene. In nucleotides, the CDR3 is TGTGCCAGCAGCCAAGGGCTAGCGGGAGGGGTCGATGAGCAGTTCTTC. Translating gives CASSQGLAGGVDEQFF.

J is TRBJ2-2 and V is TRBV4-2, with a weak D call TRBD2 (6 bases). From germline, CDR1 is LGHNA and CDR2 YNFKEQ. Trimming removed 4 bases at V and 1 base at J, with 19 bases between. The CDR3 is 18 residues long. CDR3 protein: CASSPGHYSGVNTGELFF. DNA of the CDR3: TGTGCCAGCAGCCCAGGCCACTATAGCGGAGTGAACACCGGGGAGCTGTTTTTT.

The chain is built from TRBV12-3 or TRBV12-4 and TRBJ2-7; D may match TRBD1 or TRBD2 (5 bases each). The tail of the sequence fits TRBJ2-5 better, so the J call may be wrong. The CDR3 totals 12 residues. CDR3: CATKSEGETQYF. The CDR3 DNA reads as TGTGCCACCAAATCCGAGGGGGAGACCCAGTACTTC.

The rearrangement links TRBV11-2 to TRBJ2-5; no definite D call. The CDR3 spans 14 residues. Germline values: CDR1 SGHAT, CDR2 FQNNGV. V lost 0 bases and J 5 bases, leaving 10 bases between the germline ends. The CDR3 DNA sequence: TGTGCCAGCAGCTTAGATCAGCTTGCGGAGACCCAGTACTTC. Protein sequence: CASSLDQLAETQYF.

The chain uses TRBV28 and TRBJ1-2, with a possible D match to TRBD1 (5 bases). The CDR3 is 13 residues long. The germline V gene encodes CDR1 MDHEN and CDR2 SYDVKM. The V end lost 2 bases, the J end lost 6 bases, and 10 bases lay between the germline ends. The CDR3 is CASSLVQGDGYTF. The CDR3 DNA sequence: TGTGCCAGCAGTTTAGTGCAGGGCGATGGCTACACCTTC.

This clonotype was found a few times. The chain combines TRBV5-1 with TRBJ1-1, with 8 bases matching TRBD1. This CDR3 contains 16 residues. The V segment lost 2 bases and the J segment 1 base; nucleotides outside the gene matches: 7. Germline CDR1 and CDR2: SGHRS and YFSETQ. The CDR3 nucleotides read TGCGCCAGCAGCTTAGGACAGGGTCTGGGGAACACTGAAGCTTTCTTT. Amino acids: CASSLGQGLGNTEAFF.

The chain links TRBV20-1 to TRBJ1-2; D gene uncertain. V dropped 2 bases and J dropped 6 bases, with 10 bases sitting between them. Germline V gene lookup returns CDR1 DFQATT and CDR2 SNEGSKA (reference sequence). The length of the CDR3 is 12 residues. The CDR3 sequence: CSARNREHGYTF. The DNA for the CDR3 is TGCAGTGCTAGAAACCGGGAACATGGCTACACCTTC.

The chain joins TRBV7-3 to TRBJ2-1; D remains unclear. The CDR3 covers 14 residues. The V gene's germline CDR1 is SGHTA and CDR2 FQGTGA. The V and J ends lost 4 bases and 1 base respectively, with 8 bases between them. CDR3 nucleotides: TGTGCCAGCAGCTCGAGCCCTTCCTACAATGAGCAGTTCTTC. Encoded protein: CASSSSPSYNEQFF. Looking up the rest from reference TRBV7-3 and TRBJ2-1 gives the full variable domain: GAGVSQTPSNKVTEKGKYVELRCDPISGHTALYWYRQSLGQGPEFLIYFQGTGAADDSGLPNDRFFAVRPEGSVSTLKIQRTERGDSAVYLCASSSSPSYNEQFFGPGTRLTVL.

This rearrangement joins TRBV20-1 to TRBJ2-7, with D tentatively TRBD2 (7 bases). The V end was cut by 6 bases, the J end by 3 bases, with 24 bases between. The CDR3 totals 16 residues. Germline CDR1 DFQATT, CDR2 SNEGSKA (reference sequence). The CDR3 reads CSAVGGPNKGGYEQYF. The CDR3, as DNA: TGCAGTGCAGTGGGAGGGCCAAATAAGGGGGGCTACGAGCAGTACTTC.

J is TRBJ1-1 and V is TRBV7-9; D is unclear. This CDR3 spans 12 amino acids. In germline, CDR1 is SEHNR, CDR2 FQNEAQ (reference sequence). V gave up 1 base and J gave up 2 bases, with 2 bases separating them. CDR3 nucleotide sequence: TGTGCCAGCAGCTTAGATAACACTGAAGCTTTCTTT. It yields the protein CASSLDNTEAFF.

The chain employs TRBV7-9 and TRBJ2-5, with D perhaps TRBD2 (6 bases). With 5 bases removed from V and 5 bases from J, the gap between germline ends came to 18 bases. CDR1 and CDR2 (germline): SEHNR, FQNEAQ (reference sequence). The CDR3 runs 15 residues. CDR3 sequence: CASSPGLGREETQYF. The CDR3 nucleotides read TGTGCCAGCAGCCCCGGCCTCGGGAGAGAGGAGACCCAGTACTTC. The whole variable domain, filled in from reference TRBV7-9 and TRBJ2-5, reads DTGVSQNPRHKITKRGQNVTFRCDPISEHNRLYWYRQTLGQGPEFLTYFQNEAQLEKSRLLSDRFSAERPKGSFSTLEIQRTEQGDSAMYLCASSPGLGREETQYFGPGTRLLVL.

This clonotype was detected only once. The chain links TRBV9 to TRBJ2-7, with D perhaps TRBD2 (6 bases). V lost 2 bases and J 1 base, leaving 16 bases between the germline ends. The V gene's germline CDR1 is SGDLS and CDR2 YYNGEE. This CDR3 comprises 16 residues. CDR3 sequence: CASSVTRLEGSYEQYF. In DNA form, the CDR3 reads TGTGCCAGCAGCGTCACGAGACTAGAGGGTTCCTACGAGCAGTACTTC. Filled out from reference TRBV9 and TRBJ2-7, the complete variable domain reads DSGVTQTPKHLITATGQRVTLRCSPRSGDLSVYWYQQSLDQGLQFLIQYYNGEERAKGNILERFSAQQFPDLHSELNLSSLELGDSALYFCASSVTRLEGSYEQYFGPGTRLTVT.